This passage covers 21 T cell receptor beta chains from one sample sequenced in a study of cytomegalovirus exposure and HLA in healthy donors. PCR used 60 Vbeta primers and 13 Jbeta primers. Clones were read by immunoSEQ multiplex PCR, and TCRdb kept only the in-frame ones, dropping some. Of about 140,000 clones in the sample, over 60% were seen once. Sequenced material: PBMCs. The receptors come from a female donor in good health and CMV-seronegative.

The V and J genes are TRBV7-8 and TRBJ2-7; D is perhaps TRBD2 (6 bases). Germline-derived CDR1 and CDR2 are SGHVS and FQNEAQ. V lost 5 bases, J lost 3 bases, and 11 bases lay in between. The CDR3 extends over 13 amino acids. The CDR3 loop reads CASSQGLLYEQYF. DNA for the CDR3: TGTGCCAGCAGCCAGGGACTTCTCTACGAGCAGTACTTC.

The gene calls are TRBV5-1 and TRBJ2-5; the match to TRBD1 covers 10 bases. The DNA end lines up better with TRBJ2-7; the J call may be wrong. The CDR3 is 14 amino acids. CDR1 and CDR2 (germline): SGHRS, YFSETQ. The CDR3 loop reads CASSIGTGAYEQYF. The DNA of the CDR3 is TGCGCCAGCAGCATTGGGACAGGGGCCTACGAGCAGTACTTC.

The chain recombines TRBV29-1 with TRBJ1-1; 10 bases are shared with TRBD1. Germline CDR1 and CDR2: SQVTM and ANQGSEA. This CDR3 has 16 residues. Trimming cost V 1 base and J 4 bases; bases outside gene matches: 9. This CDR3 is CSVEGVMGQGRTEAFF. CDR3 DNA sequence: TGCAGCGTTGAAGGGGTAATGGGACAGGGGCGCACTGAAGCTTTCTTT.

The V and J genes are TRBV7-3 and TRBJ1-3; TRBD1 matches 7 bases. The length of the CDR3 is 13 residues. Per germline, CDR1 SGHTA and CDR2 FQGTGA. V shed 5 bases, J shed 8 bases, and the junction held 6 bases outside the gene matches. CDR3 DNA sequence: TGTGCCAGCAGCAAAGACAGGGCTGACACCATATATTTT. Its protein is CASSKDRADTIYF.

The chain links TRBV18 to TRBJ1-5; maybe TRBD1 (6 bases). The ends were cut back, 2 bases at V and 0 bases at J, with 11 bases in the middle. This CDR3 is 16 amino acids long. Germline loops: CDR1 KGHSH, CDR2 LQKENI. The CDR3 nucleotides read TGTGCCAGCTCACCAATAGGGGGAAATAGCAATCAGCCCCAGCATTTT. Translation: CASSPIGGNSNQPQHF.

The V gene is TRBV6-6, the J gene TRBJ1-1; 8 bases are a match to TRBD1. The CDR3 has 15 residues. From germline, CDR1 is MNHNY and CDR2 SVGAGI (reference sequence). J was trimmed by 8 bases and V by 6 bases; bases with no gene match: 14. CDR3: CASRIDRGPEVEAFF. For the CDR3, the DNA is TGTGCCAGCAGAATCGACAGGGGCCCCGAGGTGGAAGCTTTCTTT.

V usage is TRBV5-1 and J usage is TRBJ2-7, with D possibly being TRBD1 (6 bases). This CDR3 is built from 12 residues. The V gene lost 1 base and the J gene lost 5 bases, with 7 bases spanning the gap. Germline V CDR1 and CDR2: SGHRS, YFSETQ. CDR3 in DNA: TGCGCCAGCAGCTTGAACAGGGACGAGCAGTACTTC. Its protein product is CASSLNRDEQYF.

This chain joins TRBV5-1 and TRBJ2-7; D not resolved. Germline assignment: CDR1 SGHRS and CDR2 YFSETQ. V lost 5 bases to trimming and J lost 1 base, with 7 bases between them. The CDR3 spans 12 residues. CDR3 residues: CASSPGSYEQYF. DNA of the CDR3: TGCGCCAGCAGTCCCGGTTCCTACGAGCAGTACTTC.

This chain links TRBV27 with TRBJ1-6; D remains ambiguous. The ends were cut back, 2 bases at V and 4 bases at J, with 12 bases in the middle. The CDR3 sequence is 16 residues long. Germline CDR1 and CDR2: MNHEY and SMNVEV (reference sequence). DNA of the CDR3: TGTGCCAGCAGTTTAGACGCGGGAGGTTATAATTCACCCCTCCACTTT. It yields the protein CASSLDAGGYNSPLHF.

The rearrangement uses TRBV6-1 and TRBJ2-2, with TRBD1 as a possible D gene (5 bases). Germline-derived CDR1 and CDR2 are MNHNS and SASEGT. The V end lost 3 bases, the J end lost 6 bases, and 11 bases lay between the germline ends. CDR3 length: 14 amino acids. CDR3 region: CASSEPGSAGELFF. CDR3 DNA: TGTGCCAGCAGTGAGCCAGGGTCGGCCGGGGAGCTGTTTTTT.

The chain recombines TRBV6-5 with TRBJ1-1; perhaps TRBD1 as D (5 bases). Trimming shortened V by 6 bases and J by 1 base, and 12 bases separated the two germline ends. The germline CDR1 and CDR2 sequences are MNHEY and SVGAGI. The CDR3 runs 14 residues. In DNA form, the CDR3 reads TGTGCCAGCAGCCCCGGTCAGGGGAACACTGAAGCTTTCTTT. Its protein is CASSPGQGNTEAFF.

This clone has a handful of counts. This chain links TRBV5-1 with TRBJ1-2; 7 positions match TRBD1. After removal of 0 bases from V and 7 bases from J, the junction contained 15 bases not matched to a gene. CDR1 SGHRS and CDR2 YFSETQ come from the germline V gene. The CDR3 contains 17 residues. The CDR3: CASSLELWSAGGRGYTF. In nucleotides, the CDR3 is TGCGCCAGCAGCTTGGAGTTATGGTCGGCAGGGGGACGTGGCTACACCTTC.

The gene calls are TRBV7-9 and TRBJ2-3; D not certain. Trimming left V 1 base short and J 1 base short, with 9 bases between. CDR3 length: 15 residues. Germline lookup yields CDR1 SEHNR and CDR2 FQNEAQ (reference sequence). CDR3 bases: TGTGCCAGCAGCTTAGTAAAATCTGGCACAGATACGCAGTATTTT. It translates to CASSLVKSGTDTQYF.

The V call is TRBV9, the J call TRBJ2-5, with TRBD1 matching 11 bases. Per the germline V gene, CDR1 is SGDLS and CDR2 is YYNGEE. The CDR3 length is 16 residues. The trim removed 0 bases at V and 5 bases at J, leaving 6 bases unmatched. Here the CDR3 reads CASSVGSRDRGETQYF. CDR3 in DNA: TGTGCCAGCAGCGTAGGTAGTAGGGACAGGGGGGAGACCCAGTACTTC.

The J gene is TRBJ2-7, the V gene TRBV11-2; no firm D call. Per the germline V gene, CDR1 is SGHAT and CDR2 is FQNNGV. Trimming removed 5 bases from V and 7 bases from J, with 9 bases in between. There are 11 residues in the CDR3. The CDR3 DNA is TGTGCCAGCAGCCGACACCGAGAGCAGTACTTC. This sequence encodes CASSRHREQYF.

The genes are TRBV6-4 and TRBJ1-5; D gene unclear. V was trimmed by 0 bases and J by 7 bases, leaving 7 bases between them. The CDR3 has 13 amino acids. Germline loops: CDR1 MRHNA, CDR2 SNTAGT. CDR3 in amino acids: CASSDSRGQPQHF. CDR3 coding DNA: TGTGCCAGCAGTGACTCAAGAGGGCAGCCCCAGCATTTT.

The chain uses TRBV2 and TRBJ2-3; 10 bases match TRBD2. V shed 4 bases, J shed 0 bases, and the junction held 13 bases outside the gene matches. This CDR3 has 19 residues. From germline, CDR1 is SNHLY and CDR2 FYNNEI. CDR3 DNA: TGTGCCAGCAGTGGTACAGGGCTAGCGGGGGTCGCTAGCACAGATACGCAGTATTTT. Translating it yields CASSGTGLAGVASTDTQYF. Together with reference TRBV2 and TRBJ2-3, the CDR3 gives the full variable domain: EPEVTQTPSHQVTQMGQEVILRCVPISNHLYFYWYRQILGQKVEFLVSFYNNEISEKSEIFDDQFSVERPDGSNFTLKIRSTKLEDSAMYFCASSGTGLAGVASTDTQYFGPGTRLTVL.

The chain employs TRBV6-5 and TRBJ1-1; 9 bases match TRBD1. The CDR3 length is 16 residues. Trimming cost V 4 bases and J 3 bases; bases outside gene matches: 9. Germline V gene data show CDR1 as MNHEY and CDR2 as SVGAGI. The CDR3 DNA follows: TGTGCCAGCAGTTCGGGACAGGGCAAGATGTACACTGAAGCTTTCTTT. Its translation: CASSSGQGKMYTEAFF.

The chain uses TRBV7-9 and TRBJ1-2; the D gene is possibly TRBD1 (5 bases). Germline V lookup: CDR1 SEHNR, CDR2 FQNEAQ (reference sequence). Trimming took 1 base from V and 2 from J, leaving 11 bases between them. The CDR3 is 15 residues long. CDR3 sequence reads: CASSLGQGLNYGYTF. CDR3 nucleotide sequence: TGTGCCAGCAGCTTAGGTCAGGGACTCAACTATGGCTACACCTTC.

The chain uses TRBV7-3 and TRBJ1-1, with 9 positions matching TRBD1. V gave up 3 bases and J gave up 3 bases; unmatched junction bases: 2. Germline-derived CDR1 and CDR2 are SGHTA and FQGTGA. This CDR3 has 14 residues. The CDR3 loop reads CASSFGTGYTEAFF. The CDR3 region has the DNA TGTGCCAGCAGCTTCGGGACAGGGTACACTGAAGCTTTCTTT. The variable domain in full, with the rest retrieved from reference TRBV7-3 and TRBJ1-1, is GAGVSQTPSNKVTEKGKYVELRCDPISGHTALYWYRQSLGQGPEFLIYFQGTGAADDSGLPNDRFFAVRPEGSVSTLKIQRTERGDSAVYLCASSFGTGYTEAFFGQGTRLTVV.

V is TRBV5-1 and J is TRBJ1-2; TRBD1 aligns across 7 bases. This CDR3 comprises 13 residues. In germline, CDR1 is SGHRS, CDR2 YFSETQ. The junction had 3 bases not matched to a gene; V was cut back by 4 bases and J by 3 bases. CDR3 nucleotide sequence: TGCGCCAGCAGCCACGACAGGGACTATGGCTACACCTTC. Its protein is CASSHDRDYGYTF.